This T cell receptor (beta chain) emerged from a study of cytomegalovirus exposure and HLA in healthy donors. Across the study: The 95 to 150 validation repertoires were produced on the same platform as the approximately 670 repertoires of the first cohort. This was reported in a later analysis. Notes on the study in general: Overall, approximately 150 TCR beta chains were annotated as cytomegalovirus-associated. One later analysis, an examination of the 100 to 150 validation repertoires, found that first-cohort TCR clusters tended to co-occur in them.

Germline V gene sequence: CDR1 KGHSH, CDR2 LQKENI. This CDR3 spans 16 amino acids. The ends lost 3 bases at V and 1 base at J; junction bases unmatched: 4. Generated by immunoSEQ multiplex PCR, the TCRdb table keeps only in-frame clones and is missing some. Of 200,000 to 250,000 clones in the sample, about nine tenths were seen once. As regards this clone: Its target is unknown.

The TCR sequence derives from a woman aged 18-29 years in good health and CMV-seropositive. The sequenced sample was PBMCs. The chain couples TRBV18 to TRBJ1-3, with 9 bases that match TRBD1. CDR3 in DNA: TGTGCCAGCTCACCCTCCGGGACAGGGTCTGGAAACACCATATATTTT. Protein: CASSPSGTGSGNTIYF.